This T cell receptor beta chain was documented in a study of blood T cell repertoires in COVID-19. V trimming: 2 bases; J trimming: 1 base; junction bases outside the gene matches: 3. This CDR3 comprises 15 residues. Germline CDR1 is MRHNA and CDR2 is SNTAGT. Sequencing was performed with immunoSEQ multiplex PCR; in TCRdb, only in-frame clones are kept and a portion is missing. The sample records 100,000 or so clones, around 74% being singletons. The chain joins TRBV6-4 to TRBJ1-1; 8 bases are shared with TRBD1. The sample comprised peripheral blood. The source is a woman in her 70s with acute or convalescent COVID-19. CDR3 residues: CASSDTGTGNTEAFF. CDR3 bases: TGTGCCAGCAGTGACACCGGGACAGGGAACACTGAAGCTTTCTTT.